The rows below give T cell receptor beta chains drawn from one sample of a study of cytomegalovirus exposure and HLA in healthy donors. Assay: immunoSEQ multiplex PCR; the TCRdb copy retains only in-frame clones and omits some. The sample carries some 130,000 clones, approximately 88% recorded once. The sequencing input was PBMCs. These receptors were collected from a woman under 30 in good health and CMV-seropositive. The CDR3 runs from the conserved cysteine through the conserved F or W. The D gene is left open where the match is weak. Clone size is shown for a subset of rows, as once, few, many or a class of expanded clone.

>-|TRBV28|TRBJ1-1|once
TGTGCCAGCAGTTTAAAGCGAGGGAGGAGGAACACTGAAGCTTTCTTT
CASSLKRGRRNTEAFF
>TRBD1|TRBV5-1|TRBJ1-2|-
TGCGCCAGCAGCCCCTGGGACAGGGCGAGAGCTAACTATGGCTACACCTTC
CASSPWDRARANYGYTF
>-|TRBV15|TRBJ2-7|few
TGTGCCACCAGCAGAGATCGGGTCACTACATCCGAGCAGTACTTC
CATSRDRVTTSEQYF
>TRBD2|TRBV5-1|TRBJ2-1|-
TGCGCCAGCAGCTTGGCCGAGCGGGGGGGCCGTGAGCAGTTCTTC
CASSLAERGGREQFF
>TRBD2|TRBV5-6|TRBJ2-7|-
TGTGCCAGCAGCTCACCCGGGACTAGCGGGAGAGGGGCTTCCTACGAGCAGTACTTC
CASSSPGTSGRGASYEQYF
>-|TRBV7-9|TRBJ1-3|few
TGTGCCAGCAGCCCTTCTTCTGGAAACACCATATATTTT
CASSPSSGNTIYF
>-|TRBV13|TRBJ1-1|-
TGTGCCAGCAGCCCAGGGAACACTGAAGCTTTCTTT
CASSPGNTEAFF
>TRBD1|TRBV12-5|TRBJ2-2|-
TGTGCTAGTGGTTCTTCCCCAAAGGACAGGGCGGGGACCGGGGAGCTGTTTTTT
CASGSSPKDRAGTGELFF
>-|TRBV7-9|TRBJ1-1|-
TGTGCCAGCAGCTCTCAGCCGGGGACTGAAGCTTTCTTT
CASSSQPGTEAFF
>TRBD2|TRBV30|TRBJ2-3|-
TGTGCCTGGAGTCCCCGACGGGCGGGGGGGCGGGATACGCAGTATTTT
CAWSPRRAGGRDTQYF
>-|TRBV7-9|TRBJ2-7|-
TGTGCCAGCAGCTTAGGAGGTCATCTCTACGAGCAGTACTTC
CASSLGGHLYEQYF
>-|TRBV2|TRBJ1-5|-
TGTGCCAGCAGCGAGCTTGGACAAAATCAGCCCCAGCATTTT
CASSELGQNQPQHF
>TRBD2|TRBV5-4|TRBJ2-3|-
TGTGCCAGCAGCCCGACTAGCCCAGATACGCAGTATTTT
CASSPTSPDTQYF
>TRBD1|TRBV7-9|TRBJ1-5|-
TGTGCCAGCAGCCTGGGACAGCATAGCAATCAGCCCCAGCATTTT
CASSLGQHSNQPQHF
>-|TRBV2|TRBJ1-4|once
TGTGCCAGCGCAAAGGGGCGCCGTTATGAAAAACTGTTTTTT
CASAKGRRYEKLFF
>-|TRBV4-3|TRBJ2-2|once
TGCGCCAGCAGCCAAGGAGGTGGTACCGGGGAGCTGTTTTTT
CASSQGGGTGELFF
>TRBD1|TRBV27|TRBJ1-1|-
TGTGCCACGCGGGACAGGGTTTCATACGCTGAAGCTTTCTTT
CATRDRVSYAEAFF
>TRBD1|TRBV4-2|TRBJ1-1|-
TGTGCCAGCAGCCAAGAGGGACAGGGTACCTTTTCGGCTTTCTTT
CASSQEGQGTFSAFF
>TRBD1|TRBV25-1|TRBJ2-7|once
TGTGCCAGCAGTGCCTTCGACAGGGACAGGAACGAGCAGTACTTC
CASSAFDRDRNEQYF
>-|TRBV30|TRBJ1-2|-
TGTGCCTCATACTACGGGGGACGGAATGGCTACACCTTC
CASYYGGRNGYTF
>TRBD2|TRBV9|TRBJ2-1|-
TGTGCCAGCAGCGTAGGATCACTAGCGGGAGGGCCTATCTTCTTC
CASSVGSLAGGPIFF
>-|TRBV9|TRBJ2-3|-
TGTGCCAGCAGTGATGACAGGGCGGGGGATACGCAGTATTTT
CASSDDRAGDTQYF
>TRBD1|TRBV27|TRBJ1-2|-
TGTGCCAGCAATTCCGTTACAGGGGGCTATGGCTACACCTTC
CASNSVTGGYGYTF
>-|TRBV19|TRBJ1-5|-
TGTGCCAGTAGTATAGCTCTTAATCAGCCCCAGCATTTT
CASSIALNQPQHF
>-|TRBV6-5|TRBJ2-1|-
TGTGCCAGCAGGCACTGGGGGGACCTTTACAATGAGCAGTTCTTC
CASRHWGDLYNEQFF
>-|TRBV11-3|TRBJ2-1|once
TGTGCCAGCGAGGGGGGGGGACTAAAATACAATGAGCAGTTCTTC
CASEGGGLKYNEQFF
>-|TRBV25-1|TRBJ1-4|few
TGTGCCAGCAGTGGTTCTAGGCGGAGTGATGAAAAACTGTTTTTT
CASSGSRRSDEKLFF
>TRBD1|TRBV30|TRBJ1-1|-
TGTGCCTGGAGTAAGGGGGCCACTGAAGCTTTCTTT
CAWSKGATEAFF
>TRBD2|TRBV7-2|TRBJ2-4|-
TGTGCCAGCAGCTTAGTTGTGACTAGCGGACTAATTCAGTACTTC
CASSLVVTSGLIQYF
>TRBD2|TRBV19|TRBJ2-3|-
TGTGCCAGTAGTATAGTAGAACTAGCGGCCGACACAGATACGCAGTATTTT
CASSIVELAADTDTQYF
>-|TRBV7-9|TRBJ1-2|-
TGTGCCAGCAACCCTCAGGGAGGCCATGGCTACACCTTC
CASNPQGGHGYTF
>-|TRBV19|TRBJ1-6|-
TGTGCCAGTAGTATAATTCCGGGACTTAATTCACCCCTCCACTTT
CASSIIPGLNSPLHF
>-|TRBV11-2|TRBJ2-6|-
TGTGCCAGCAGCTTAGGCCTGGCAGGGGCCAACGTCCTGACTTTC
CASSLGLAGANVLTF
>-|TRBV27|TRBJ2-5|-
TGTGCCAGCACCCGGAGGGGGGGCCGTGGAGAGACCCAGTACTTC
CASTRRGGRGETQYF
>-|TRBV7-8|TRBJ2-5|-
TGTGCCAGCAGCTTAGGACAGGTTGGACCACAAGAGACCCAGTACTTC
CASSLGQVGPQETQYF
>TRBD1|TRBV18|TRBJ2-5|once
TGTGCCAGCTCACCCGGGACAGATGCAACAGAGACCCAGTACTTC
CASSPGTDATETQYF
>-|TRBV5-1|TRBJ2-7|once
TGCGCCAGCAGCTTGGCCAAAGAGTACGAGCAGTACTTC
CASSLAKEYEQYF
>TRBD1|TRBV7-9|TRBJ1-1|-
TGTGCCAGCAGCTTGCTGGGGACAGGGGGACAATTTACCCGGACTGAAGCTTTCTTT
CASSLLGTGGQFTRTEAFF
>-|TRBV27|TRBJ2-7|-
TGTGCCAGCAGCTCTTGGGGGCCCTACGAGCAGTACTTC
CASSSWGPYEQYF
>TRBD1|TRBV7-6|TRBJ2-1|-
TGTGCCAGCAGCAACGGACAGGGATCAATTCACTACAATGAGCAGTTCTTC
CASSNGQGSIHYNEQFF
>TRBD1|TRBV2|TRBJ2-1|once
TGTGCCAGCACGAGGGGGCCCTACAATGAGCAGTTCTTC
CASTRGPYNEQFF
>-|TRBV5-1|TRBJ2-1|-
TGCGCCAGCAGCTTGGGTTTTCTTGCCAGAAACGATGAGCAGTTCTTC
CASSLGFLARNDEQFF